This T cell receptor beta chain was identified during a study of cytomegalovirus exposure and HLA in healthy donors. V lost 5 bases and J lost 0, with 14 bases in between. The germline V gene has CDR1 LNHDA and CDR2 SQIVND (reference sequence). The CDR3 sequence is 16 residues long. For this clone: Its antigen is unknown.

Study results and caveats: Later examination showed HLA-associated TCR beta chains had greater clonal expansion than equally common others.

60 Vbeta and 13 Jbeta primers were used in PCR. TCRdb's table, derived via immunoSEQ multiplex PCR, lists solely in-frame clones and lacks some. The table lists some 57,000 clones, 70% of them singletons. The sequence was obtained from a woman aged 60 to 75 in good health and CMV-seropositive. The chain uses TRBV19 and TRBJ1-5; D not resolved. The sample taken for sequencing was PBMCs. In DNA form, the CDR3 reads TGTGCCAGTAGTGAGCGGAGAAGAGATAGCAATCAGCCCCAGCATTTT. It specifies CASSERRRDSNQPQHF.